This TCR beta chain originates from a study of T cell repertoires in cytomegalovirus infection. Across the study: Matching HLA type and CMV infection were both indicated by public TCR beta signatures. Study results and caveats: HLA-C-restricted, CMV-specific TCR beta clonotypes were dominant ex vivo. Public TCR beta family frequency separated CMV-and-HLA carriers, including in an independent cohort.

Each CDR3 protein gets one entry after TCRdb re-called the reads with MiXCR. This repertoire shows approximately 290,000 distinct CDR3 sequences, under 30% found once; its top ten account for about 15%. Only a few counts were recorded for this clonotype. Its target is not known. CDR3 size: 17 residues. V was shortened by 3 bases and J by 1 base, with 21 bases between the two germline ends. Per germline, CDR1 DFQATT and CDR2 SNEGSKA (reference sequence). Sequenced sample: PBMCs. The chain couples TRBV20-1 to TRBJ1-2; maybe TRBD1 (6 bases). This clonotype originated in a human donor in good health (CMV status not recorded). Some clones in this sample may be carry-over from other donors' samples. DNA for the CDR3: TGCAGTGCTAGGGGCAGGGACACCGAGAAGTATAACTATGGCTACACCTTC. This codes for CSARGRDTEKYNYGYTF.